The sequence of this T cell receptor beta chain was determined in a study of T-cell reconstitution after alpha-beta-depleted transplantation in children. For TCRbeta, the library was prepared with unique molecular identifiers. TCRdb recomputed calls from the PCR reads with MiXCR, one row per CDR3 protein. The sample includes about 360,000 distinct CDR3 sequences, roughly 15% of them seen just once. There are 15 residues in the CDR3. Looked up from germline, CDR1 is SGHDT and CDR2 is YYEEEE. V dropped 2 bases and J dropped 5 bases, with 13 bases sitting between them. This receptor was obtained from a human donor who donated a stem cell graft to a child with Fanconi anemia. The chain employs TRBV5-6 and TRBJ1-4, with D possibly being TRBD1 (6 bases). Sequenced here: PBMCs, sampled from the stem cell graft. This chain's CDR3 is CASSFRQDLNEKLFF. CDR3 sequence (DNA): TGTGCCAGCAGCTTTCGACAGGACTTAAATGAAAAACTGTTTTTT. Variable domain in full (rest from reference TRBV5-6 and TRBJ1-4): DAGVTQSPTHLIKTRGQQVTLRCSPKSGHDTVSWYQQALGQGPQFIFQYYEEEERQRGNFPDRFSGHQFPNYSSELNVNALLLGDSALYLCASSFRQDLNEKLFFGSGTQLSVL.